This T cell receptor beta chain was recorded in a study of sequential checkpoint blockade in melanoma. About the research overall: First-line arms were nivolumab then ipilimumab, or the reverse, randomized 1:1. Both treatment sequences were followed by maintenance nivolumab. Findings and limits, study-wide: Clinical benefit was about 30 times likelier when tumor T-cell fraction and clonality increased.

Measured with immunoSEQ multiplex PCR; TCRdb has only the in-frame clones, and not every one. The sample shows roughly 18,000 clones, roughly two thirds of them seen only once. The V and J ends lost 4 bases and 0 bases, in that order; junction bases with no gene match: 6. From germline, CDR1 is MNHGY and CDR2 SAAAGT. The CDR3 runs to 16 residues. As to this clone: The antigen is not known.

The sample's treatment: randomized to nivolumab then ipilimumab (arm A) or the reverse (arm B). DNA-damaging chemotherapy had not been given to any patient beforehand. This TCR came from a human donor with melanoma. The material sequenced was tumor tissue (inferred from file names), taken from a patient given nivolumab and ipilimumab in sequence. The rearrangement uses TRBV6-8 and TRBJ1-5; 7 bases line up with TRBD1. The CDR3 DNA reads TGTGCCAGCAGTTCCTTAGGACAGGATAGCAATCAGCCCCAGCATTTT. Translation: CASSSLGQDSNQPQHF.